The clone carrying this T cell receptor beta chain was seen many times. This sample was included in a study of T cells in Graves' hyperthyroidism and ophthalmopathy. The CDR3 extends over 16 amino acids. The J segment lost 6 bases and the V segment lost 3 bases, leaving 11 bases of the junction unmatched. CDR1 is KGHDR and CDR2 is SFDVKD in the germline V gene. Using RNA transcripts as the source, TCR beta CDR3 regions were amplified. HTBI primers drove first-round RT-PCR of the TCR CDR3. One entry per CDR3 protein results from TCRdb running MiXCR on the multiplex PCR reads. The table has approximately 610,000 distinct CDR3 sequences, roughly 15% seen once; the top ten hold about 3.9%.

This TCR was recovered from a woman aged 40 to 49 with Graves' ophthalmopathy. Material: blood. The chain links TRBV24-1 to TRBJ1-1, with TRBD1 matching over 8 bases. CDR3 sequence: CATSDPTAGQESEAFF. CDR3 DNA: TGTGCCACCAGTGATCCAACGGCGGGACAGGAATCTGAAGCTTTCTTT.